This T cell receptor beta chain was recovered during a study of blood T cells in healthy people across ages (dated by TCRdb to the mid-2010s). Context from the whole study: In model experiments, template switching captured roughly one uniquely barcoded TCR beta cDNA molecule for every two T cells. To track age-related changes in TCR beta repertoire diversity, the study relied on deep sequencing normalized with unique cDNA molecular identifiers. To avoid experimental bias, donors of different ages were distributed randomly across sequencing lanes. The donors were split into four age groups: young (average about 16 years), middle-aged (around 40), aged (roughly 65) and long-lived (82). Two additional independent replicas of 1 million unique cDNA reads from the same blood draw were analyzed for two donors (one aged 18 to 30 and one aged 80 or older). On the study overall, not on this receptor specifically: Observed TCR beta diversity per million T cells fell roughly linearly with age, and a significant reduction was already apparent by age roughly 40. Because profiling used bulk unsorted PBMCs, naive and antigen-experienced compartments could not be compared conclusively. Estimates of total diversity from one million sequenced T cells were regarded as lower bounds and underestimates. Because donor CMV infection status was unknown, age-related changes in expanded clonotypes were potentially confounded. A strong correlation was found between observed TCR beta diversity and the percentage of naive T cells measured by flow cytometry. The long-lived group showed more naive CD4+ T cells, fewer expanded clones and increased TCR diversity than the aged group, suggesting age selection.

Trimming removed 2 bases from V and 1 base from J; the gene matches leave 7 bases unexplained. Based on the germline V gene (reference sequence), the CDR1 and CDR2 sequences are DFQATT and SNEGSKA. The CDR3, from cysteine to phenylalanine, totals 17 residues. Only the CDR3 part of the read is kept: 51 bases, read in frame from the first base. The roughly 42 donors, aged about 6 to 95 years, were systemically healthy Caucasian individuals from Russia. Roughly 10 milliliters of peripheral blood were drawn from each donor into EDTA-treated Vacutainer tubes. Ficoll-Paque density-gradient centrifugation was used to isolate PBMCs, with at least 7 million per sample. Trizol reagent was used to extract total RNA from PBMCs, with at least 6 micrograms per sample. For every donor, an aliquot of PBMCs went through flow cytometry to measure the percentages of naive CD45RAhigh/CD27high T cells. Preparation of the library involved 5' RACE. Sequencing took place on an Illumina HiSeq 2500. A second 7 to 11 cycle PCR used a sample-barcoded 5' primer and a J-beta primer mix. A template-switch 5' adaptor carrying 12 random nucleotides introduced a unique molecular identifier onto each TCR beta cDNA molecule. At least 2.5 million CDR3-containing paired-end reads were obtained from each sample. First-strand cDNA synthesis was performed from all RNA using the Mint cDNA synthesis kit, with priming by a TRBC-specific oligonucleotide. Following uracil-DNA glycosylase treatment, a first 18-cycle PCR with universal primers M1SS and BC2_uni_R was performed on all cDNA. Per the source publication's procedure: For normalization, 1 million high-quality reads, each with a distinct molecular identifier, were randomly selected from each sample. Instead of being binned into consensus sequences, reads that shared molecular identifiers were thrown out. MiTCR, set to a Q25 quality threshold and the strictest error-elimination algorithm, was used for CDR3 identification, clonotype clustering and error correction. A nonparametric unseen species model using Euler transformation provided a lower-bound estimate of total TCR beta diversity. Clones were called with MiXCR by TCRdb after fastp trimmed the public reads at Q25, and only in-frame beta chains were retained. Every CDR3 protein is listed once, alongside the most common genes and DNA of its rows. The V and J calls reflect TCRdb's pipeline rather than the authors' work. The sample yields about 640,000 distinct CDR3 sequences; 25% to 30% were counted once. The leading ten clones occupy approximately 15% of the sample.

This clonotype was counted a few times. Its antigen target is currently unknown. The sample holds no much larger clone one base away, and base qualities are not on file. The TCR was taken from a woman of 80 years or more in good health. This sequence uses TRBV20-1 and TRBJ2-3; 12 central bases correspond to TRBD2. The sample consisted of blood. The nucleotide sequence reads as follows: TGCAGTGCTAGACCTAGCGGGGGGGCCTACGGCACAGATACGCAGTATTTT. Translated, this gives CSARPSGGAYGTDTQYF.